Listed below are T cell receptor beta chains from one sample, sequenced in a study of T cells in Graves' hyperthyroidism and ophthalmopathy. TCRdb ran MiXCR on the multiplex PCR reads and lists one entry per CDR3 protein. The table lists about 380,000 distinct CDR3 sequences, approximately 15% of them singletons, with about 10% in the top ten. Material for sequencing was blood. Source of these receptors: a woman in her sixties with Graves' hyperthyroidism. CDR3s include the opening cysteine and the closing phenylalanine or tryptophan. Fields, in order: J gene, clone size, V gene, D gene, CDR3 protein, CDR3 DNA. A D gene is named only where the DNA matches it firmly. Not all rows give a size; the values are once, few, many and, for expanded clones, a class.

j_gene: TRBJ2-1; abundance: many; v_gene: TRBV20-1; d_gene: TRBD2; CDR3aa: CSAHGLAGPSSYNEQFF; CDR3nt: TGCAGTGCTCACGGACTAGCGGGGCCAAGCTCCTACAATGAGCAGTTCTTC
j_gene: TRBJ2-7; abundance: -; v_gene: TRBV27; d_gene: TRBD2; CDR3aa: CASSLSPPGLNYEQYF; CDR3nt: TGTGCCAGCAGTTTATCGCCGCCGGGACTAAACTACGAGCAGTACTTC
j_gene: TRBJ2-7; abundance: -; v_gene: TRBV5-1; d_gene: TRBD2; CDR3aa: CASSLEVAGALRQYF; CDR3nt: TGCGCCAGCAGCTTGGAGGTAGCGGGAGCGTTAAGGCAGTACTTC
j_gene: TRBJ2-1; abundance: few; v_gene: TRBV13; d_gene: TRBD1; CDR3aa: CASSLFRGQYYEQFF; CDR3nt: TGTGCCAGCAGCTTATTCAGGGGGCAGTACTATGAGCAGTTCTTC
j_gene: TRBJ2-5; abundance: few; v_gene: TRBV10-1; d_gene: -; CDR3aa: CASSESQGRETQYF; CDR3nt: TGCGCCAGCAGTGAGTCGCAGGGTAGAGAGACCCAGTACTTC
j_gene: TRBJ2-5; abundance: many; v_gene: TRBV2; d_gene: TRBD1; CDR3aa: CASSEARGQGMETQYF; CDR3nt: TGTGCCAGCAGTGAAGCTAGGGGACAGGGAATGGAGACCCAGTACTTC
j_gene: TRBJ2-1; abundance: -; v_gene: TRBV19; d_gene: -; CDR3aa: CASSMSYEQFF; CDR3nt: TGTGCCAGTAGTATGTCATATGAGCAGTTCTTC
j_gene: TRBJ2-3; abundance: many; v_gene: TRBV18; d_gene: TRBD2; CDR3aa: CASSPPSIAGGTDTQYF; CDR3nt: TGTGCCAGCTCACCACCCTCAATAGCGGGAGGCACAGATACGCAGTATTTT
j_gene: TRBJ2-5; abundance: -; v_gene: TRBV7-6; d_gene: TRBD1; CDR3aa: CASSSGDRGFQETQYF; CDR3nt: TGTGCCAGCAGCTCCGGGGACAGGGGGTTCCAAGAGACCCAGTACTTC
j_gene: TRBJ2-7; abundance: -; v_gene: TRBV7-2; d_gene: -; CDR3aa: CASSSPGLYEQYF; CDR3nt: TGTGCCAGCAGCTCTCCGGGACTTTACGAGCAGTACTTC
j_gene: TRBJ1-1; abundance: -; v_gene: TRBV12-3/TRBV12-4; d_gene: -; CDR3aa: CASSGSDGQLNTEAFF; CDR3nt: TGTGCCAGCAGTGGGAGTGATGGACAGTTGAACACTGAAGCTTTCTTT
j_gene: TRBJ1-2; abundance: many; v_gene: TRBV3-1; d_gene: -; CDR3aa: CASSQGGTLDYGYTF; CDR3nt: TGTGCCAGCAGCCAAGGAGGGACCCTTGACTATGGCTACACCTTC
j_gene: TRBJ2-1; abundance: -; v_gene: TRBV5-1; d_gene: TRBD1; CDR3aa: CASRDGQGDYEQFF; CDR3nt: TGCGCCAGCAGAGACGGACAGGGTGACTATGAGCAGTTCTTC
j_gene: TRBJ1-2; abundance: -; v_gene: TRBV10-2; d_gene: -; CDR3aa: CASSESTGLMADYAF; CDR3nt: TGCGCCAGCAGTGAGTCAACAGGCCTAATGGCTGACTACGCCTTC
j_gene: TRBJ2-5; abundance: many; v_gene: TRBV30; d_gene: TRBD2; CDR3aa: CAWSKLREKETQYF; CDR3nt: TGTGCCTGGAGTAAGTTGCGGGAGAAGGAGACCCAGTACTTC
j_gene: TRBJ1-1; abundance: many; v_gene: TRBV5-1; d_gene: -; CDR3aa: CASSTRGQYTEAFF; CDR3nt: TGCGCCAGCAGTACGCGGGGGCAGTATACTGAAGCTTTCTTT
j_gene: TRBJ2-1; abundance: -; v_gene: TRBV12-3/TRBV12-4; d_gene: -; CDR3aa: CASSRLGRLDEQFF; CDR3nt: TGTGCCAGCAGCAGGCTCGGGAGATTGGATGAGCAGTTCTTC
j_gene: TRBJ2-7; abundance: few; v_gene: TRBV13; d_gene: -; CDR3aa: CASSVVRAEQYF; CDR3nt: TGTGCCAGCAGCGTCGTTCGGGCCGAGCAGTACTTC
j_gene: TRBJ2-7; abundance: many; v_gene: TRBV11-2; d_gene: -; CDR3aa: CASSLDWGYEQYF; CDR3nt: TGTGCCAGCAGCTTAGATTGGGGCTACGAGCAGTACTTC
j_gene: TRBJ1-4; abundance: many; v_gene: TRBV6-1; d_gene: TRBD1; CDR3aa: CASSGGGQHEKLFF; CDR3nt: TGTGCCAGCAGTGGGGGGGGACAGCATGAAAAACTGTTTTTT